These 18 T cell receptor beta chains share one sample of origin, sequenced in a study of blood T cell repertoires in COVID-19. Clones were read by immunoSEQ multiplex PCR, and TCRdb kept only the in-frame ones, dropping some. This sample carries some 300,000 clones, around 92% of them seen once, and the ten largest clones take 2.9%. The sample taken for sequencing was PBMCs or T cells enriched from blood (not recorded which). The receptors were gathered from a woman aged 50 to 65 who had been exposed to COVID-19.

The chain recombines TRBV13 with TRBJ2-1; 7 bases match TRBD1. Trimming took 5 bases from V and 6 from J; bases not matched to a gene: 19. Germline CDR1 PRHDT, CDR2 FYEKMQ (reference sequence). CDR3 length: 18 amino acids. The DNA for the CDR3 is TGTGCCAGCAGCCCCGGGACAGTCTTCCAAGTATTGTCCAATGAGCAGTTCTTC. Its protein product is CASSPGTVFQVLSNEQFF.

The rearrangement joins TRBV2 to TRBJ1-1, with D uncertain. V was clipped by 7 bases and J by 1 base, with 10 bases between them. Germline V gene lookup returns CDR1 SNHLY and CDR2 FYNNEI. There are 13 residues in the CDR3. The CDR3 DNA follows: TGTGCCAGCACTATGGAGGAGAACACTGAAGCTTTCTTT. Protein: CASTMEENTEAFF.

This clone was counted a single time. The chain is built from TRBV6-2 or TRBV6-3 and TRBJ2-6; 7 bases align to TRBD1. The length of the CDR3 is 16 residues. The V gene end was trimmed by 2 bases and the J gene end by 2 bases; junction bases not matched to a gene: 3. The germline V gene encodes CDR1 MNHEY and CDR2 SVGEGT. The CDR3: CASSYGRGTGANVLTF. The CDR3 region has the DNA TGTGCCAGCAGTTACGGCAGGGGGACTGGGGCCAACGTCCTGACTTTC.

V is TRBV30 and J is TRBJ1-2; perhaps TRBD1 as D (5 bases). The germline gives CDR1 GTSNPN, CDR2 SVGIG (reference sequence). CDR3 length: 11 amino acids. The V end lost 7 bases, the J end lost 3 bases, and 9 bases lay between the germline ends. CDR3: CAFGGHYGYTF. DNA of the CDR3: TGTGCCTTCGGGGGACACTATGGCTACACCTTC.

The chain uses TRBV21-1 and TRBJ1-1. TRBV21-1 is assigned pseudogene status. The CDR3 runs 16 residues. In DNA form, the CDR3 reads TGTGCCAGCCTTGAACGGGGGCGGGGGATGAACACTGAAGCTTTCTTT. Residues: CASLERGRGMNTEAFF.

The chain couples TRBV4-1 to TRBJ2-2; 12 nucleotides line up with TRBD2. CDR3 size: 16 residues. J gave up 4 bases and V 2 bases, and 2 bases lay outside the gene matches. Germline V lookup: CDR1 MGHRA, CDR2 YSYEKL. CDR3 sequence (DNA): TGCGCCAGCAGCCAACCGACTAGCGGGGGCACCGGGGAGCTGTTTTTT. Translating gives CASSQPTSGGTGELFF.

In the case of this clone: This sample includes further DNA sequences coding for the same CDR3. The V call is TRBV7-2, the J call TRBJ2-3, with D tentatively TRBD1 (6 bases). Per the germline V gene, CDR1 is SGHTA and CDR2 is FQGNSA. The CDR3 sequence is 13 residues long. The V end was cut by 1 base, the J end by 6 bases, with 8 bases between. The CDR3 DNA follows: TGTGCCAGCAGCTTAGGGGGGCGCGATACGCAGTATTTT. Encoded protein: CASSLGGRDTQYF.

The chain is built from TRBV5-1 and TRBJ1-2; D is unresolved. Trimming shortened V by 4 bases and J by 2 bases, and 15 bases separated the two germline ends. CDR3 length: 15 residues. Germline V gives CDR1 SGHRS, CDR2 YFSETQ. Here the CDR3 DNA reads TGCGCCAGCAGCCCGGGATGGACTCAAAACTATGGCTACACCTTC. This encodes CASSPGWTQNYGYTF.

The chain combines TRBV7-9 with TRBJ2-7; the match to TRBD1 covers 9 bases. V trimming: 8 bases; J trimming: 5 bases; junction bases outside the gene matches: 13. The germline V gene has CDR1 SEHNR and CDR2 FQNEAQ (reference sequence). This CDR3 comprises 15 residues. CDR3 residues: CASLGPGQGPNEQYF. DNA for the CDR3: TGTGCCAGCTTGGGACCGGGACAGGGACCTAACGAGCAGTACTTC. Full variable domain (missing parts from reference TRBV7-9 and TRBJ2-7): DTGVSQNPRHKITKRGQNVTFRCDPISEHNRLYWYRQTLGQGPEFLTYFQNEAQLEKSRLLSDRFSAERPKGSFSTLEIQRTEQGDSAMYLCASLGPGQGPNEQYFGPGTRLTVT.

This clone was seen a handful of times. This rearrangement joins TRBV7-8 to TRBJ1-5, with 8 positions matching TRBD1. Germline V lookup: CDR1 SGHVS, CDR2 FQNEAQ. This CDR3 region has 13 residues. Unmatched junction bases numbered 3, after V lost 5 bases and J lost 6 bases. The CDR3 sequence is CASSTGQGQPQHF. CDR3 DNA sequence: TGTGCCAGCAGCACTGGACAGGGTCAGCCCCAGCATTTT.

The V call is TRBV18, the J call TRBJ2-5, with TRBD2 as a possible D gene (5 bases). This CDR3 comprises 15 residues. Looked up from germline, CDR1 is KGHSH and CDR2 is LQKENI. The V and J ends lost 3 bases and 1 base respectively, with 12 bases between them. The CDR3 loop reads CASSPGVDGQETQYF. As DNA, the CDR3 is TGTGCCAGCTCACCGGGAGTTGACGGCCAAGAGACCCAGTACTTC. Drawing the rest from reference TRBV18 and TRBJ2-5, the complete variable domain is NAGVMQNPRHLVRRRGQEARLRCSPMKGHSHVYWYRQLPEEGLKFMVYLQKENIIDESGMPKERFSAEFPKEGPSILRIQQVVRGDSAAYFCASSPGVDGQETQYFGPGTRLLVL.

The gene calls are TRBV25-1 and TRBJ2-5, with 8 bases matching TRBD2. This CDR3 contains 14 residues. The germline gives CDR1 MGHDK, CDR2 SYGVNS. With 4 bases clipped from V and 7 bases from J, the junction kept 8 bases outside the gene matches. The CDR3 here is CASSARGGPVTQYF. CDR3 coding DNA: TGTGCCAGCAGTGCTCGGGGGGGGCCGGTGACCCAGTACTTC.

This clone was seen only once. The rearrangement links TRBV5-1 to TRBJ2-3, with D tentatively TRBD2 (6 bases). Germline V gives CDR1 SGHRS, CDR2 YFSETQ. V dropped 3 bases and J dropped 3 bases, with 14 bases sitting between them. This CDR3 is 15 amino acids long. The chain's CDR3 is CASSSRLGLTDTQYF. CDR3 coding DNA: TGCGCCAGCAGCTCCAGACTAGGACTAACAGATACGCAGTATTTT.

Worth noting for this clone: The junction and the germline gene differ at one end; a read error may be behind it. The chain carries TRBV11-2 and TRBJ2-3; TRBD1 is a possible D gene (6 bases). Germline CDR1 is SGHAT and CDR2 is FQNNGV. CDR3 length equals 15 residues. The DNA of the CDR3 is TGTGCCAGCAGTTTAGGGGCCAGGGGACCCGATACGCAGTATTTT. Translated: CASSLGARGPDTQYF.

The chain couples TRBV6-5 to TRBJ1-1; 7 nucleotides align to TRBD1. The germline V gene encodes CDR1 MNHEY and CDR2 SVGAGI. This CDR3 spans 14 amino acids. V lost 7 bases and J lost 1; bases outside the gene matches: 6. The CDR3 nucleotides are TGTGCCAGCACCAAGACAGGGTCGAACACTGAAGCTTTCTTT. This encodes CASTKTGSNTEAFF.

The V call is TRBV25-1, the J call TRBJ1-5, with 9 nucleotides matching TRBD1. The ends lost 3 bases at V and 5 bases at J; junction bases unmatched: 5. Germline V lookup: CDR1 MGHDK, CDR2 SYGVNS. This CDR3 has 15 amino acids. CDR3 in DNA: TGTGCCAGCAGTGATGCCGGGACAGGGTATCAGCCCCAGCATTTT. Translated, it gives CASSDAGTGYQPQHF.

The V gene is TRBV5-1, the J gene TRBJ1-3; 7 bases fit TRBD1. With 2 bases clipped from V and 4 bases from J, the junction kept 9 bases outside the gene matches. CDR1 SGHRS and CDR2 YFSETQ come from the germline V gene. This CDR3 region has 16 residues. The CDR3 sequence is CASSLQGGATGNTIYF. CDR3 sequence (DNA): TGCGCCAGCAGCTTACAAGGGGGCGCGACGGGAAACACCATATATTTT. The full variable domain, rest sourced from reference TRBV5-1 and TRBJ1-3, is KAGVTQTPRYLIKTRGQQVTLSCSPISGHRSVSWYQQTPGQGLQFLFEYFSETQRNKGNFPGRFSGRQFSNSRSEMNVSTLELGDSALYLCASSLQGGATGNTIYFGEGSWLTVV.

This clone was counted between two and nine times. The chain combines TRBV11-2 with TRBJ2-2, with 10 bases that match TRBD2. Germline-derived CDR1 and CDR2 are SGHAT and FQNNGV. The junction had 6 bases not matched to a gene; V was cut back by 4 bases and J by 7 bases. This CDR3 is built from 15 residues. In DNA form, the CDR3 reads TGTGCCAGCAGCTCCACTAGCGGGGTTCACGGGGAGCTGTTTTTT. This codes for CASSSTSGVHGELFF.